The 20 T cell receptor beta chains given below trace back to one sample, sequenced in a study of blood T cell repertoires in COVID-19. Only in-frame clones appear in the TCRdb table, and some are missing; sequencing was by immunoSEQ multiplex PCR. The sample gives around 120,000 clones, roughly 69% of which show up once; under 2.5% is in the top ten. Sequenced: peripheral blood. All receptors derive from a woman aged 70-85 years with acute or convalescent COVID-19.

The CDR3 loop reads CASSFPSTTNEKLFF. The CDR3 region has the DNA TGTGCCAGCAGCTTCCCCAGTACAACTAATGAAAAACTGTTTTTT. The chain recombines TRBV7-9 with TRBJ1-4; D gene uncertain. V lost 3 bases, J lost 0 bases, and 8 bases lay in between. The CDR3 has 15 amino acids. Germline-derived CDR1 and CDR2 are SEHNR and FQNEAQ (reference sequence).

CDR3 in DNA: TGTGCCAGCAGCCCCTTAACTACCGGGGAGCTGTTTTTT. As protein: CASSPLTTGELFF. The chain joins TRBV7-6 to TRBJ2-2; no reliable D call. Germline V gene data show CDR1 as SGHVS and CDR2 as FNYEAQ. This CDR3 has 13 amino acids. Between the trimmed V and J ends, which lost 5 bases and 5 bases, there was a span of 9 bases.

The chain couples TRBV19 to TRBJ1-5; TRBD1 aligns across 11 bases. The CDR3 runs to 14 residues. The ends lost 8 bases at V and 4 bases at J; junction bases unmatched: 4. Germline CDR1 is LNHDA and CDR2 is SQIVND (reference sequence). In DNA, the CDR3 is TGTGCCAGTGCAGGGACAGGGGGGAATCAGCCCCAGCATTTT. The encoded protein is CASAGTGGNQPQHF.

This clone was counted only a few times. The chain links TRBV19 to TRBJ1-3; maybe TRBD1 (5 bases). Trimming left V 6 bases short and J 2 bases short, with 8 bases between. The germline gives CDR1 LNHDA, CDR2 SQIVND (reference sequence). This CDR3 is built from 13 residues. CDR3 in amino acids: CASREGAGNTIYF. As DNA, the CDR3 is TGTGCCAGTAGGGAAGGGGCTGGAAACACCATATATTTT.

This rearrangement joins TRBV24-1 to TRBJ2-2, with D perhaps matching TRBD2 (5 bases). CDR3 length: 14 amino acids. Germline CDR1 KGHDR, CDR2 SFDVKD. Deletions cut 2 bases from V and 5 bases from J, with 8 bases between. As DNA, the CDR3 is TGTGCCACCAGTGATTCCCCGGGGACCGGGGAGCTGTTTTTT. It is translated as CATSDSPGTGELFF.

V is TRBV19 and J is TRBJ1-5, with D perhaps TRBD1 (5 bases). Germline CDR1 reads LNHDA; CDR2 reads SQIVND (reference sequence). Trimming left V 7 bases short and J 0 bases short, with 16 bases between. The CDR3 is 16 amino acids. In DNA form, the CDR3 reads TGTGCCAGTACCATCGACAGCACCTATAGCAATCAGCCCCAGCATTTT. It yields the protein CASTIDSTYSNQPQHF.

The gene calls are TRBV14 and TRBJ1-3; the D is unclear. CDR1 and CDR2 (germline): SGHDN, FVKESK. V gave up 1 base and J gave up 1 base, with 5 bases separating them. This CDR3 region has 14 residues. CDR3 DNA sequence: TGTGCCAGCAGCCAAGCGAGGTCTGGAAACACCATATATTTT. Residues: CASSQARSGNTIYF.

The gene calls are TRBV7-9 and TRBJ1-2; D not certain. Germline V gene data show CDR1 as SEHNR and CDR2 as FQNEAQ (reference sequence). CDR3 length: 13 amino acids. With 1 base removed from V and 8 bases from J, the gap between germline ends came to 11 bases. Here the CDR3 DNA reads TGTGCCAGCAGCTTAGGAGAGATGCGCGGCTACACCTTC. Its translation is CASSLGEMRGYTF.

In its sample, this clone was seen a few times. This chain joins TRBV14 and TRBJ1-4; 7 nucleotides line up with TRBD1. The CDR3 length is 15 residues. Germline lookup yields CDR1 SGHDN and CDR2 FVKESK. V was clipped by 4 bases and J by 5 bases; unmatched bases: 7. The CDR3 nucleotides read TGTGCCAGCAGCCGAGGACAGGTATCGAATGAAAAACTGTTTTTT. Encoded protein: CASSRGQVSNEKLFF.

This clone was seen a few times. This chain connects TRBV2 to TRBJ2-1, with D maybe TRBD1 (5 bases). Trimming cost V 8 bases and J 5 bases, with 7 bases left between them. Looked up from germline, CDR1 is SNHLY and CDR2 is FYNNEI. The CDR3 contains 11 residues. CDR3 DNA: TGTGCCAGCCTACAGGACAATGAGCAGTTCTTC. Protein: CASLQDNEQFF.

In DNA form, the CDR3 reads TGCGCCAGCAGCATATTAGCGGGAGTTTACAATGAGCAGTTCTTC. Encoded protein: CASSILAGVYNEQFF. The V call is TRBV10-2, the J call TRBJ2-1, with 9 bases identical to TRBD2. The CDR3 spans 15 residues. J was trimmed by 4 bases and V by 6 bases; bases with no gene match: 7. The germline gives CDR1 WSHSY, CDR2 SAAADI.

The rearrangement joins TRBV6-5 to TRBJ2-1; 8 nucleotides line up with TRBD2. The germline V gene has CDR1 MNHEY and CDR2 SVGAGI. The CDR3 loop spans 15 amino acids. The trim removed 0 bases at V and 6 bases at J, leaving 4 bases unmatched. This CDR3 is CASSYSPGRANEQFF. DNA of the CDR3: TGTGCCAGCAGTTACTCGCCCGGGAGGGCCAATGAGCAGTTCTTC.

This clone showed up many times. J is TRBJ1-1 and V is TRBV5-6; unclear D gene. Germline V CDR1 and CDR2: SGHDT, YYEEEE. Between the trimmed V and J ends, which lost 2 bases and 5 bases, there was a span of 10 bases. CDR3 size: 13 residues. In DNA, the CDR3 is TGTGCCAGCAGCTTAGAGGGATCGACTGAAGCTTTCTTT. It encodes CASSLEGSTEAFF.

This chain connects TRBV19 to TRBJ1-4, with TRBD1 as a possible D gene (6 bases). The length of the CDR3 is 12 residues. The V end lost 7 bases, the J end lost 8 bases, and 11 bases lay between the germline ends. Per germline, CDR1 LNHDA and CDR2 SQIVND (reference sequence). The CDR3 protein is CASTGVGEKLFF. The DNA for the CDR3 is TGTGCCAGTACAGGGGTAGGAGAAAAACTGTTTTTT.

This chain joins TRBV6-6 and TRBJ1-3, with D maybe TRBD1 (5 bases). This CDR3 is built from 15 residues. Germline assignment: CDR1 MNHNY and CDR2 SVGAGI (reference sequence). The V end lost 2 bases, the J end lost 8 bases, and 16 bases lay between the germline ends. The CDR3 loop reads CASSYSGGPGDTIYF. The DNA for the CDR3 is TGTGCCAGCAGTTACAGTGGCGGACCGGGGGACACCATATATTTT.

CDR3 loop: CASSSGQGTGNTIYF. Here the CDR3 DNA reads TGTGCCAGCTCATCAGGACAGGGGACTGGAAACACCATATATTTT. The rearrangement joins TRBV18 to TRBJ1-3, with 9 bases aligning to TRBD1. Germline V CDR1 and CDR2: KGHSH, LQKENI. Germline trimming cut 5 bases from V and 2 bases from J; bases unmatched to any gene: 4. The CDR3 contains 15 residues.

This chain uses TRBV7-9 with TRBJ1-2; D possibly corresponds to TRBD1 (5 bases). Germline CDR1 is SEHNR and CDR2 is FQNEAQ (reference sequence). The CDR3 has 13 residues. V was clipped by 1 base and J by 3 bases, with 6 bases between them. The CDR3: CASSLGDYYGYTF. As DNA, the CDR3 is TGTGCCAGCAGCTTAGGGGACTACTATGGCTACACCTTC.

This clone was counted at least ten times. The chain carries TRBV20-1 and TRBJ1-3; no firm D call. The ends were cut back, 3 bases at V and 8 bases at J, with 11 bases in the middle. The germline V gene encodes CDR1 DFQATT and CDR2 SNEGSKA (reference sequence). The CDR3 has 12 amino acids. The DNA of the CDR3 is TGCAGTGCTAGTCCACGGGTAGACACCATATATTTT. Its protein product is CSASPRVDTIYF.

The chain couples TRBV27 to TRBJ2-1; possibly TRBD2 for D (7 bases). The V gene lost 7 bases and the J gene lost 4 bases, with 17 bases spanning the gap. There are 15 residues in the CDR3. CDR1 and CDR2 from the germline V gene are MNHEY and SMNVEV (reference sequence). The CDR3 DNA reads as TGTGCCAGCATGGAAGGGCGGGGGCTATACAATGAGCAGTTCTTC. Its translation: CASMEGRGLYNEQFF.

This sequence joins TRBV19 and TRBJ2-5; maybe TRBD1 (5 bases). The CDR3 is made up of 12 amino acids. Germline values: CDR1 LNHDA, CDR2 SQIVND (reference sequence). With 5 bases removed from V and 5 bases from J, the gap between germline ends came to 9 bases. CDR3 sequence (DNA): TGTGCCAGTAGTTGGGCAGGGGAGACCCAGTACTTC. This translates into CASSWAGETQYF.